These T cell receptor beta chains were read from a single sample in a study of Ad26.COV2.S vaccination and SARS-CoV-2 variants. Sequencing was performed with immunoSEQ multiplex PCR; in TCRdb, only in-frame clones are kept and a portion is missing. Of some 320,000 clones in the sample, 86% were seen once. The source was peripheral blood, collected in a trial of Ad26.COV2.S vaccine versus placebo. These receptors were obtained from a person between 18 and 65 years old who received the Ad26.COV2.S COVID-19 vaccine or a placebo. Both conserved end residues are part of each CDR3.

CDR3aa: CASSYEWGGDNEQFF
v_gene: TRBV6-5
j_gene: TRBJ2-1

CDR3aa: CASSMAIGAYNEQFF
v_gene: TRBV5-8
j_gene: TRBJ2-1

CDR3aa: CASSSSPGLETQYF
v_gene: TRBV11-2
j_gene: TRBJ2-5

CDR3aa: CAWSVGQGGNQPQHF
v_gene: TRBV30
j_gene: TRBJ1-5

CDR3aa: CASSPSTGISYEQYF
v_gene: TRBV4-2
j_gene: TRBJ2-7

CDR3aa: CASSQAVQETQYF
v_gene: TRBV18
j_gene: TRBJ2-5

CDR3aa: CASSGSQNTGELFF
v_gene: TRBV2
j_gene: TRBJ2-2

CDR3aa: CSVVRGAPEAFF
v_gene: TRBV29-1
j_gene: TRBJ1-1

CDR3aa: CASSQEVAGPTYEQYF
v_gene: TRBV4-2
j_gene: TRBJ2-7

CDR3aa: CASSPTGGTGYYEQYF
v_gene: TRBV5-6
j_gene: TRBJ2-7

CDR3aa: CATSRDWASSTKNIQYF
v_gene: TRBV15
j_gene: TRBJ2-4

CDR3aa: CASSQEGQGAVDTQYF
v_gene: TRBV4-3
j_gene: TRBJ2-3

CDR3aa: CAWNPGQGLNTGELFF
v_gene: TRBV30
j_gene: TRBJ2-2

CDR3aa: CASSPRGGDSEQFF
v_gene: TRBV9
j_gene: TRBJ2-1

CDR3aa: CAWSRDNSYEQYF
v_gene: TRBV30
j_gene: TRBJ2-7

CDR3aa: CASSKEPRVSGNTIYF
v_gene: TRBV23-1
j_gene: TRBJ1-3

CDR3aa: CASSPATMNTEAFF
v_gene: TRBV18
j_gene: TRBJ1-1

CDR3aa: CASSWGTGRSTDTQYF
v_gene: TRBV5-6
j_gene: TRBJ2-3

CDR3aa: CAWREKGMGYTF
v_gene: TRBV30
j_gene: TRBJ1-2

CDR3aa: CASSHEGQGKDGYTF
v_gene: TRBV4-1
j_gene: TRBJ1-2